The sequence of this T cell receptor (beta chain) was determined in a study of blood T cell repertoires in COVID-19. Study as a whole: Samples representing acute and convalescent COVID-19 were sourced from the United States, Italy and Spain. PBMCs, B-cell-depleted T cells, or T cells provided the cDNA or gDNA that made up the material.

There are many counts of this clone. Original data processing: Reference gene primer amplification gave nucleated cell count estimates. TCRdb's table, derived via immunoSEQ multiplex PCR, lists solely in-frame clones and lacks some. V and J calls and clone size follow that table, whereas D and trimming were derived from the DNA. The sample has fewer than 150,000 clones, less than 75% seen once; the top ten hold 0.7% to 1%. The CDR3 spans 15 residues. Germline-derived CDR1 and CDR2 are SEHNR and FQNEAQ (reference sequence). The ends were cut back, 5 bases at V and 4 bases at J, with 17 bases in the middle.

Sequenced sample: peripheral blood. The TCR comes from a human donor with acute or convalescent COVID-19. The donor label of this sample is uncertain. The chain joins TRBV7-9 to TRBJ2-5; TRBD1 is a possible D gene (6 bases). The chain's CDR3 is CASSRSTGTTETQYF. CDR3 DNA sequence: TGTGCCAGCAGCAGGTCGACCGGGACAACAGAGACCCAGTACTTC.